Listed here are 20 T cell receptor beta chains from one sample, sequenced in a study of blood T cell repertoires in COVID-19. Method: immunoSEQ multiplex PCR; TCRdb's copy keeps in-frame clones and lacks some. The data contain roughly 410,000 clones, around 91% of them seen just once; the ten biggest clones take up 1.5% to 1.7%. Sequenced sample: peripheral blood. The source of these receptors is a woman in her forties with COVID-19, enrolled during active disease.

The chain has TRBV5-5 and TRBJ1-2; the match to TRBD1 covers 8 bases. The CDR3 covers 16 residues. V trimming: 3 bases; J trimming: 6 bases; junction bases outside the gene matches: 13. The germline V gene encodes CDR1 SGHKS and CDR2 YYEKEE (reference sequence). The CDR3 spells CASSSQSQGAHHGYTF. The CDR3 coding sequence is TGTGCCAGCAGCTCCCAGTCCCAGGGGGCGCATCATGGCTACACCTTC.

The chain joins TRBV23-1 to TRBJ1-1; no definite D call. TRBV23-1 is an ORF; its function is uncertain. V shed 4 bases and J shed 3 bases, with 15 bases lying between them. This CDR3 contains 15 residues. The CDR3 DNA follows: TGCGCCAGCAGTCCGAAAGGAGTCCGGCACACTGAAGCTTTCTTT. This gives the protein CASSPKGVRHTEAFF.

The chain uses TRBV5-1 and TRBJ1-3; tentatively, D is TRBD1 (5 bases). Trimming left V 4 bases short and J 0 bases short, with 11 bases between. Per germline, CDR1 SGHRS and CDR2 YFSETQ. CDR3 length equals 15 residues. CDR3 in DNA: TGCGCCAGCAGCATCGGGACTAACTCTGGAAACACCATATATTTT. Residues: CASSIGTNSGNTIYF.

The V and J genes are TRBV6-1 and TRBJ1-4, with unresolved D. The CDR3 is 12 amino acids. Germline V gene sequence: CDR1 MNHNS, CDR2 SASEGT. Between the trimmed V and J ends, which lost 2 bases and 8 bases, there was a span of 6 bases. The CDR3 DNA sequence: TGTGCCAGCAGTGAATTGCGGGAAAAACTGTTTTTT. This codes for CASSELREKLFF.

The rearrangement joins TRBV7-2 to TRBJ1-6; 7 nucleotides align to TRBD1. V dropped 1 base and J dropped 9; count of bases not matched to a gene: 12. This CDR3 has 17 amino acids. Germline CDR1 SGHTA, CDR2 FQGNSA. The CDR3 protein is CASSLVALLQGGSPLHF. CDR3 nucleotide sequence: TGTGCCAGCAGCTTAGTTGCACTTCTCCAGGGGGGTTCACCCCTCCACTTT.

A word on this clone: Other DNA sequences in this specimen translate into the identical CDR3. The V and J genes are TRBV30 and TRBJ1-3; D uncertain. This CDR3 has 12 amino acids. Germline CDR1 and CDR2: GTSNPN and SVGIG (reference sequence). Trimming left V 2 bases short and J 4 bases short, with 6 bases between. This CDR3 is CAWSPQGNTIYF. CDR3 in DNA: TGTGCCTGGAGTCCCCAGGGAAACACCATATATTTT.

V usage is TRBV4-3 and J usage is TRBJ2-3, with a possible D match to TRBD1 (5 bases). The CDR3 runs 16 residues. Trimming took 1 base from V and 3 from J, leaving 14 bases between them. Germline V lookup: CDR1 LGHNA, CDR2 YSLEER. The CDR3 spells CASSQALETATDTQYF. As DNA, the CDR3 is TGCGCCAGCAGCCAAGCCCTAGAGACAGCTACAGATACGCAGTATTTT.

This rearrangement joins TRBV7-2 to TRBJ1-2, with D perhaps matching TRBD1 (5 bases). The CDR3 extends over 14 amino acids. V was cut by 0 bases and J by 3 bases, with 8 bases left in between. Germline V CDR1 and CDR2: SGHTA, FQGNSA. CDR3 in DNA: TGTGCCAGCAGCTTAGCGTCACAGGACTATGGCTACACCTTC. This translates into CASSLASQDYGYTF. The entire variable domain, with the rest obtained from reference TRBV7-2 and TRBJ1-2, is as follows: GAGVSQSPSNKVTEKGKDVELRCDPISGHTALYWYRQSLGQGLEFLIYFQGNSAPDKSGLPSDRFSAERTGGSVSTLTIQRTQQEDSAVYLCASSLASQDYGYTFGSGTRLTVV.

The rearrangement links TRBV28 to TRBJ1-4; D is unclear. CDR1 and CDR2 (germline): MDHEN, SYDVKM. V was pared by 4 bases and J by 4 bases, with 10 bases between. This CDR3 contains 14 residues. The CDR3 protein is CASSSKGGNEKLFF. CDR3 in DNA: TGTGCCAGCAGTTCGAAGGGAGGTAATGAAAAACTGTTTTTT.

This clone was counted only a few times. The V gene is TRBV9, the J gene TRBJ1-2; D gene unclear. The V and J ends lost 4 bases and 2 bases respectively, with 9 bases between them. The CDR3 extends over 13 amino acids. CDR1 SGDLS and CDR2 YYNGEE come from the germline V gene. The CDR3 sequence: CASSRTENYGYTF. CDR3 DNA: TGTGCCAGCAGCCGCACAGAGAACTATGGCTACACCTTC. Full variable domain (rest looked up from reference TRBV9 and TRBJ1-2): DSGVTQTPKHLITATGQRVTLRCSPRSGDLSVYWYQQSLDQGLQFLIQYYNGEERAKGNILERFSAQQFPDLHSELNLSSLELGDSALYFCASSRTENYGYTFGSGTRLTVV.

The J gene is TRBJ1-6, the V gene TRBV14; D gene unclear. This CDR3 region has 14 residues. Germline V gene data show CDR1 as SGHDN and CDR2 as FVKESK. V dropped 4 bases and J dropped 6 bases, with 10 bases sitting between them. Here the CDR3 reads CASSLLGPNSPLHF. As DNA, the CDR3 is TGTGCCAGCAGCCTACTAGGACCTAATTCACCCCTCCACTTT.

This sequence joins TRBV27 and TRBJ1-5; D is uncertain. The CDR3 length is 15 residues. Between the trimmed V and J ends, which lost 6 bases and 2 bases, there was a span of 14 bases. Germline V gene sequence: CDR1 MNHEY, CDR2 SMNVEV (reference sequence). In DNA form, the CDR3 reads TGTGCCAGCAGCCTCTCGGGTGAACGCAATCAGCCCCAGCATTTT. Amino acids: CASSLSGERNQPQHF.

This chain uses TRBV5-6 with TRBJ1-2; D gene unclear. The CDR3 runs to 15 residues. Per germline, CDR1 SGHDT and CDR2 YYEEEE. V lost 0 bases to trimming and J lost 7 bases, with 16 bases between them. CDR3 sequence: CASSLDGFGTGGYTF. Here the CDR3 DNA reads TGTGCCAGCAGCTTGGACGGGTTCGGCACCGGTGGCTACACCTTC.

The chain links TRBV7-2 to TRBJ1-5; D ambiguous. The CDR3 runs 13 residues. V was trimmed by 5 bases and J by 6 bases, leaving 11 bases between them. CDR1 and CDR2 from the germline V gene are SGHTA and FQGNSA. The DNA for the CDR3 is TGTGCCAGCAGCCCTGACTCGGGTCAGCCCCAGCATTTT. Protein sequence: CASSPDSGQPQHF.

V is TRBV9 and J is TRBJ2-7; 7 nucleotides line up with TRBD2. Germline V gene sequence: CDR1 SGDLS, CDR2 YYNGEE. With 3 bases clipped from V and 0 bases from J, the junction kept 3 bases outside the gene matches. CDR3 size: 14 residues. CDR3 DNA sequence: TGTGCCAGCAGCGCCGGGGGGATCTCCTACGAGCAGTACTTC. As protein: CASSAGGISYEQYF.

The rearrangement uses TRBV19 and TRBJ1-3, with TRBD1 matching over 7 bases. CDR3 size: 15 residues. V lost 7 bases to trimming and J lost 5 bases; unmatched junction nucleotides: 11. CDR1 and CDR2 from the germline V gene are LNHDA and SQIVND (reference sequence). This CDR3 reads CASTPQGTGRNTIYF. In DNA, the CDR3 is TGTGCCAGTACCCCACAGGGGACGGGAAGAAACACCATATATTTT.

J is TRBJ1-6 and V is TRBV18; 8 bases fit TRBD1. Germline V gene sequence: CDR1 KGHSH, CDR2 LQKENI. This CDR3 has 16 residues. The ends lost 3 bases at V and 10 bases at J; junction bases unmatched: 11. The DNA for the CDR3 is TGTGCCAGCTCACCTCAGTCGGACAGGGTTGACTCACCCCTCCACTTT. This sequence encodes CASSPQSDRVDSPLHF.

The V and J genes are TRBV27 and TRBJ2-4, with D hard to call. V was clipped by 6 bases and J by 9 bases, with 15 bases between them. The CDR3 is 13 amino acids. From germline, CDR1 is MNHEY and CDR2 SMNVEV (reference sequence). CDR3 coding DNA: TGTGCCAGCAGAACTGGTTCGGGTGGCATTCAGTACTTC. Its translation: CASRTGSGGIQYF.

The V call is TRBV28, the J call TRBJ2-4, with a tentative D call TRBD2 (5 bases). Germline assignment: CDR1 MDHEN and CDR2 SYDVKM. Trimming left V 2 bases short and J 6 bases short, with 5 bases between. The CDR3 consists of 12 residues. CDR3 sequence (DNA): TGTGCCAGCAGTTTACGGGGAAACATTCAGTACTTC. The encoded protein is CASSLRGNIQYF.

V and J are TRBV28 and TRBJ2-3; 7 bases line up with TRBD1. V trimming: 5 bases; J trimming: 1 base; junction bases outside the gene matches: 12. Germline V CDR1 and CDR2: MDHEN, SYDVKM. This CDR3 contains 17 residues. CDR3 sequence: CASSGTAVALGTDTQYF. CDR3 nucleotides: TGTGCCAGCAGTGGGACAGCTGTAGCTTTAGGCACAGATACGCAGTATTTT.